This T cell receptor beta chain stems from a study of T cell clusters in autoimmune cytopenias. This clonotype shows up as medium-sized by frequency. TRB was amplified by touch-down multiplex PCR, primer pools A and B combined. After re-calling the multiplex PCR reads, TCRdb lists one entry per CDR3 protein, DNA absent. Recorded for this sample: over 5,000 distinct CDR3 sequences. TRB amplification used around 270 ng of peripheral blood genomic DNA. CDR3 size: 13 residues. The V gene's germline CDR1 is SGHNT and CDR2 YENEEA. The same specimen was also included in a second study, on T cell repertoires in aging, cancer and after chemotherapy. This second report adds: Age-matched healthy donors had significantly more diverse, less clonal blood TCR repertoires than untreated cancer patients.

The source material was peripheral blood. The rearrangement joins TRBV11-3 to TRBJ1-1; TCRdb indicates TRBD1, and absent DNA this call remains unverified. The receptor was derived from a human donor in good health. The CDR3 region is CASSPRGEPEAFF.